The 14 T cell receptor beta chains presented below share a single source sample, sequenced in a study of blood T cell repertoires in COVID-19. Clones were read by immunoSEQ multiplex PCR, and TCRdb kept only the in-frame ones, dropping some. Here the sample spans tens of thousands of clones, about 92% being singletons. The sample taken for sequencing was peripheral blood. Source of these receptors: a human donor in a cohort sampled during active COVID-19.

V gene TRBV30 combines with J gene TRBJ2-5, with 8 bases identical to TRBD1. CDR1 is GTSNPN and CDR2 is SVGIG in the germline V gene (reference sequence). V was pared by 0 bases and J by 1 base, with 1 base of the junction left unmatched. The CDR3 runs 14 residues. CDR3 in amino acids: CAWSVQGVQETQYF. The CDR3 coding sequence is TGTGCCTGGAGTGTACAGGGGGTCCAAGAGACCCAGTACTTC. The full variable domain, completed using reference TRBV30 and TRBJ2-5, is SQTIHQWPATLVQPVGSPLSLECTVEGTSNPNLYWYRQAAGRGLQLLFYSVGIGQISSEVPQNLSASRPQDRQFILSSKKLLLSDSGFYLCAWSVQGVQETQYFGPGTRLLVL.

The J gene is TRBJ2-1, the V gene TRBV3-1 (or the pseudogene TRBV3-2); no firm D call. The germline gives CDR1 LGHDT, CDR2 YNNKEL (reference sequence). Trimming took off 0 bases at V and 9 bases at J, with 15 bases between the two ends. This CDR3 is built from 15 residues. CDR3 in DNA: TGTGCCAGCAGCCAAGATAGACCCCGGGTGGCTGAGCAGTTCTTC. Amino acids: CASSQDRPRVAEQFF.

The CDR3 DNA sequence: TGTGCCAGCAGAAGGACAGGGGCTTCCTACGAGCAGTACTTC. This codes for CASRRTGASYEQYF. The chain uses TRBV28 and TRBJ2-7; the match to TRBD1 covers 9 bases. Unmatched junction bases numbered 4, after V lost 6 bases and J lost 1 base. This CDR3 is built from 14 residues. CDR1 is MDHEN, CDR2 SYDVKM, per germline. Looking up the rest from reference TRBV28 and TRBJ2-7 gives the full variable domain: DVKVTQSSRYLVKRTGEKVFLECVQDMDHENMFWYRQDPGLGLRLIYFSYDVKMKEKGDIPEGYSVSREKKERFSLILESASTNQTSMYLCASRRTGASYEQYFGPGTRLTVT.

The chain joins TRBV4-2 to TRBJ1-1; TRBD1 might be the D (5 bases). The CDR3 is made up of 14 amino acids. V lost 4 bases and J 1 base, leaving 10 bases between the germline ends. Per germline, CDR1 LGHNA and CDR2 YNFKEQ. CDR3 sequence reads: CASSRGEGNTEAFF. The CDR3 DNA sequence: TGTGCCAGCAGCCGGGGGGAGGGGAACACTGAAGCTTTCTTT.

The chain is built from TRBV30 and TRBJ1-1; D is unresolved. Germline values: CDR1 GTSNPN, CDR2 SVGIG (reference sequence). The CDR3 spans 14 residues. Trimming removed 0 bases from V and 2 bases from J, with 10 bases in between. This chain's CDR3 is CAWSVTGSNTEAFF. CDR3 DNA: TGTGCCTGGAGTGTTACCGGGAGCAACACTGAAGCTTTCTTT.

V gene TRBV5-1 combines with J gene TRBJ1-1, with D perhaps matching TRBD1 (5 bases). Trimming cost V 1 base and J 4 bases, with 11 bases left between them. Germline V CDR1 and CDR2: SGHRS, YFSETQ. The CDR3 spans 14 residues. The CDR3 bases are TGCGCCAGCAGCTTGACACCGGGGGGCACTGAAGCTTTCTTT. As protein: CASSLTPGGTEAFF.

J is TRBJ1-5 and V is TRBV19; weak D call: TRBD1 (6 bases). Deletions cut 7 bases from V and 1 base from J, with 17 bases between. This CDR3 has 16 amino acids. Looked up from germline, CDR1 is LNHDA and CDR2 is SQIVND (reference sequence). The CDR3 loop is CASTQRTAPSNQPQHF. The CDR3 nucleotides read TGTGCCAGTACCCAAAGGACAGCTCCGAGCAATCAGCCCCAGCATTTT.

This rearrangement joins TRBV5-4 to TRBJ1-5, with D perhaps matching TRBD1 (6 bases). The germline V gene encodes CDR1 SGHNT and CDR2 YYREEE (reference sequence). CDR3 size: 15 residues. Trimming shortened V by 4 bases and J by 0 bases, and 11 bases separated the two germline ends. The CDR3 DNA reads as TGTGCCAGCAGCCCCGGGACAAATAGCAATCAGCCCCAGCATTTT. Protein product: CASSPGTNSNQPQHF. Together with reference TRBV5-4 and TRBJ1-5, the CDR3 gives the full variable domain: ETGVTQSPTHLIKTRGQQVTLRCSSQSGHNTVSWYQQALGQGPQFIFQYYREEENGRGNFPPRFSGLQFPNYSSELNVNALELDDSALYLCASSPGTNSNQPQHFGDGTRLSIL.

The V call is TRBV7-2, the J call TRBJ2-1; TRBD2 agrees at 9 bases. Germline V gene lookup returns CDR1 SGHTA and CDR2 FQGNSA. This CDR3 is 13 amino acids long. Trimming took 1 base from V and 10 from J; bases not matched to a gene: 2. DNA for the CDR3: TGTGCCAGCAGCTTAGTCCTAGCGGGGGAGCAGTTCTTC. Translation: CASSLVLAGEQFF.

This clone was seen just once. The genes are TRBV6-4 and TRBJ2-1, with 12 nucleotides matching TRBD2. V shed 5 bases and J 7 bases; nucleotides not matched to a gene: 3. The V gene's germline CDR1 is MRHNA and CDR2 SNTAGT. CDR3 length: 14 amino acids. The CDR3 loop is CASSSGTSGNEQFF. The CDR3 DNA reads TGTGCCAGCAGTTCCGGGACTAGCGGGAATGAGCAGTTCTTC.

The gene calls are TRBV4-2 and TRBJ2-7; D unclear. Germline V CDR1 and CDR2: LGHNA, YNFKEQ. Trimming stripped 2 bases from V and 2 bases from J, with 13 bases between. The CDR3 has 15 amino acids. The DNA for the CDR3 is TGTGCCAGCAGCCAACTTCTAATTCGAACCTACGAGCAGTACTTC. Protein: CASSQLLIRTYEQYF.

The J gene is TRBJ1-2, the V gene TRBV12-3 or TRBV12-4, with TRBD1 identical over 7 bases. The J segment lost 8 bases and the V segment lost 6 bases, leaving 6 bases of the junction unmatched. CDR3 length: 12 amino acids. The CDR3 here is CASSWDSEGYTF. In DNA form, the CDR3 reads TGTGCCAGCAGCTGGGACAGTGAGGGCTACACCTTC.

This chain joins TRBV19 and TRBJ2-7, with 11 bases that match TRBD1. In germline, CDR1 is LNHDA, CDR2 SQIVND (reference sequence). Germline trimming cut 4 bases from V and 4 bases from J; bases unmatched to any gene: 6. This CDR3 spans 15 amino acids. Written as DNA, the CDR3 is TGTGCCAGTAGTACCGGACAGGGGGCAAGTTACGAGCAGTACTTC. This sequence encodes CASSTGQGASYEQYF.

This chain connects TRBV9 to TRBJ2-7, with TRBD1 identical over 9 bases. The CDR3 spans 14 residues. Unmatched junction bases numbered 0, after V lost 0 bases and J lost 2 bases. Per the germline V gene, CDR1 is SGDLS and CDR2 is YYNGEE. The CDR3 reads CASSVGDRAYEQYF. CDR3 sequence (DNA): TGTGCCAGCAGCGTAGGGGACAGGGCCTACGAGCAGTACTTC.